These T cell receptor beta chains were read from a single sample in a study of vaccination and CD4 T cells after COVID-19. For these receptors, no antigen is known. Via MiXCR, TCRdb re-called the PCR reads, giving one row per CDR3 protein. This sample has about 8,300 distinct CDR3 sequences; about 50% occur once, and the top ten carry approximately 25%. Sequenced input: CD4+ T cells from blood, cultured in vitro. These TCRs come from a human donor in good health. The CDR3 runs from the conserved cysteine through the conserved F or W. D genes are given only for firm matches. The size entry is marked missing in some rows and otherwise reads once, few, many or a size class.

D	size	V	J	CDR3	DNA
.	.	TRBV6-1	TRBJ1-5	CASSVRVGNQPQHF	TGTGCCAGCAGTGTCAGGGTTGGCAATCAGCCCCAGCATTTT
.	.	TRBV19	TRBJ1-2	CASRGGGYSYGYTF	TGTGCCAGTCGGGGGGGAGGATATAGCTATGGCTACACCTTC
TRBD1	few	TRBV6-2/TRBV6-3	TRBJ1-5	CASSRTGGQQPQHF	TGTGCCAGCAGCCGAACAGGGGGCCAACAGCCCCAGCATTTT
TRBD1	few	TRBV27	TRBJ1-2	CASSFGGQGNYGYTF	TGTGCCAGCAGTTTCGGTGGACAGGGTAACTATGGCTACACCTTC
.	.	TRBV12-3/TRBV12-4	TRBJ1-2	CASSLALGGGGDYTF	TGTGCCAGCAGTTTAGCGCTAGGGGGGGGTGGTGACTACACCTTC
.	once	TRBV5-4	TRBJ2-3	CASSPGGPSTDTQYF	TGTGCCAGCAGCCCCGGGGGGCCCAGCACAGATACGCAGTATTTT
.	.	TRBV5-4	TRBJ2-5	CASSSARGAGETQYF	TGTGCCAGCAGCTCCGCTCGAGGGGCCGGAGAGACCCAGTACTTC
.	.	TRBV19	TRBJ1-5	CASSWPSQPQHF	TGTGCCAGTAGTTGGCCTAGTCAGCCCCAGCATTTT
.	.	TRBV18	TRBJ2-7	CASGTGTDTLEQYF	TGTGCCAGTGGAACCGGGACGGATACCTTAGAGCAGTACTTC
.	few	TRBV5-6	TRBJ1-2	CASSLLSSNYGYTF	TGTGCCAGCAGCTTGTTAAGTTCCAACTATGGCTACACCTTC
TRBD1	few	TRBV20-1	TRBJ2-3	CSALERTGWTDTQYF	TGCAGTGCGCTCGAGAGGACAGGGTGGACAGATACGCAGTATTTT
.	few	TRBV20-1	TRBJ1-4	CSASWASENEKLFF	TGCAGTGCTAGTTGGGCATCGGAGAATGAAAAACTGTTTTTT
.	.	TRBV19	TRBJ1-1	CASSIDLAMNTEAFF	TGTGCCAGTAGTATAGATCTGGCCATGAACACTGAAGCTTTCTTT
.	.	TRBV19	TRBJ2-5	CASSIGALYQETQYF	TGTGCCAGTAGTATAGGAGCACTGTACCAAGAGACCCAGTACTTC
.	.	TRBV6-1	TRBJ2-1	CASSERNTGLDNEQFF	TGTGCCAGCAGCGAAAGGAATACAGGGCTAGACAATGAGCAGTTCTTC
.	.	TRBV6-1	TRBJ2-5	CASSEAATTQYF	TGTGCCAGCAGTGAAGCGGCCACGACCCAGTACTTC
.	.	TRBV4-3	TRBJ1-5	CASSQDRGGRQPQHF	TGCGCCAGCAGCCAAGATCGCGGGGGGAGACAGCCCCAGCATTTT
.	.	TRBV20-1	TRBJ1-6	CSAIMQGVWNSPLHF	TGCAGTGCTATTATGCAGGGTGTCTGGAATTCACCCCTCCACTTT
TRBD2	.	TRBV20-1	TRBJ2-7	CSARDRTSGKIDRSYEQYF	TGCAGTGCTAGAGATCGGACTAGCGGAAAAATTGATCGCTCCTACGAGCAGTACTTC
.	.	TRBV30	TRBJ2-5	CAWSVSRAQETQYF	TGTGCCTGGAGTGTCTCCAGGGCGCAAGAGACCCAGTACTTC
TRBD2	.	TRBV6-2/TRBV6-3	TRBJ2-5	CASSSRGTSGSYLTQYF	TGTGCCAGCAGCTCTAGGGGGACTAGCGGGAGCTATTTGACCCAGTACTTC
.	few	TRBV20-1	TRBJ2-1	CSARSPGPYNEQFF	TGCAGTGCTAGATCTCCGGGACCTTACAATGAGCAGTTCTTC
TRBD2	.	TRBV7-2	TRBJ2-2	CASSLGLAGGPGELFF	TGTGCCAGCAGCCTGGGACTAGCGGGAGGGCCCGGGGAGCTGTTTTTT
.	.	TRBV28	TRBJ1-5	CASSPSGSSNQPQHF	TGTGCCAGCAGCCCTTCGGGGAGCAGCAATCAGCCCCAGCATTTT
TRBD1	few	TRBV20-1	TRBJ1-1	CSATIRGTANTEAFF	TGCAGTGCTACCATCCGGGGGACAGCGAACACTGAAGCTTTCTTT
.	.	TRBV6-5	TRBJ1-1	CASSSRGGIEAFF	TGTGCCAGCAGTTCAAGGGGGGGGATTGAAGCTTTCTTT
TRBD2	.	TRBV10-2	TRBJ2-7	CASRLPGLAGAYEQYF	TGCGCCAGCAGGCTTCCCGGGCTAGCGGGAGCATACGAGCAGTACTTC
TRBD2	.	TRBV7-6	TRBJ2-5	CASSLGRLASGRAWGETQYF	TGTGCCAGCAGCTTAGGCCGGCTGGCTAGCGGGAGGGCCTGGGGAGAGACCCAGTACTTC
TRBD1	few	TRBV6-5	TRBJ1-2	CASSYSRAGGVGGYTF	TGTGCCAGCAGTTACTCGAGGGCAGGGGGCGTGGGTGGCTACACCTTC
TRBD2	medium-sized	TRBV6-5	TRBJ2-7	CASSYFSSGGILYF	TGTGCCAGCAGTTACTTTTCTAGCGGGGGCATCCTGTACTTC
TRBD2	.	TRBV7-2	TRBJ2-3	CASSTSGGRTQYF	TGTGCCAGCAGCACCAGCGGGGGGAGAACGCAGTATTTT
.	.	TRBV6-4	TRBJ2-3	CASSDSIGDFDTQYF	TGTGCCAGCAGTGACTCGATTGGGGACTTTGATACGCAGTATTTT
.	.	TRBV30	TRBJ1-1	CAWSGRWDTEAFF	TGTGCCTGGAGTGGAAGGTGGGACACTGAAGCTTTCTTT
TRBD1	few	TRBV7-9	TRBJ1-1	CASSSQGGNTEAFF	TGTGCCAGCAGCTCGCAGGGGGGGAACACTGAAGCTTTCTTT
.	.	TRBV19	TRBJ1-1	CASSRQNTEAFF	TGTGCCAGTAGTAGACAGAACACTGAAGCTTTCTTT
TRBD1	few	TRBV7-9	TRBJ1-2	CASSLGLQGANGYTF	TGTGCCAGCAGCTTAGGACTTCAGGGGGCAAACGGCTACACCTTC
TRBD2	.	TRBV7-9	TRBJ2-3	CASSSFIGVGGDFTDTQYF	TGTGCCAGCAGCTCATTTATAGGGGTTGGGGGGGATTTCACAGATACGCAGTATTTT
TRBD1	.	TRBV27	TRBJ1-6	CASSLSGQVPWGYSPLHF	TGTGCCAGCAGTTTATCGGGACAGGTCCCTTGGGGCTATTCACCCCTCCACTTT
.	.	TRBV6-1	TRBJ1-5	CASRGEGEIKPQHF	TGTGCCAGCAGAGGAGAAGGGGAGATTAAGCCCCAGCATTTT
TRBD2	.	TRBV6-4	TRBJ2-3	CASSDRAGGQNTQYF	TGTGCCAGCAGTGACCGCGCGGGGGGGCAGAATACGCAGTATTTT
.	.	TRBV19	TRBJ1-1	CASTTPGQVGTEAFF	TGTGCCAGTACAACCCCCGGGCAGGTGGGAACTGAAGCTTTCTTT
TRBD2	few	TRBV20-1	TRBJ2-7	CSASLAGGGYEQYF	TGCAGTGCTAGTCTAGCGGGAGGGGGCTACGAGCAGTACTTC
TRBD2	.	TRBV20-1	TRBJ2-4	CSAPSRGGAKNIQYF	TGCAGTGCTCCGTCCCGGGGGGGGGCCAAAAACATTCAGTACTTC
.	.	TRBV7-5	TRBJ2-7	CISVSEGVWGAIRYEQYF	.
.	.	TRBV21-1	TRBJ2-3	CASSKDRHRSADTQYF	TGTGCCAGCAGCAAAGATCGGCATCGAAGCGCAGATACGCAGTATTTT
TRBD2	.	TRBV7-9	TRBJ2-1	CASSLGTSGLSYNEQFF	TGTGCCAGCAGCTTAGGGACTAGCGGTCTTTCCTACAATGAGCAGTTCTTC
.	.	TRBV6-2/TRBV6-3	TRBJ1-5	CASSFPRGSISNQPQHF	TGTGCCAGCAGTTTCCCACGAGGAAGCATCAGCAATCAGCCCCAGCATTTT
.	.	TRBV12-3/TRBV12-4	TRBJ1-6	CASSLAQNNSPLHF	TGTGCCAGCAGTTTGGCACAGAATAATTCACCCCTCCACTTT
TRBD1	few	TRBV28	TRBJ1-1	CASSFESGGAYENTEAFF	TGTGCCAGCAGTTTCGAGTCAGGGGGCGCATACGAGAACACTGAAGCTTTCTTT
.	once	TRBV15	TRBJ2-3	CATSRDLGRITDTQYF	TGTGCCACCAGCAGAGATCTCGGGAGAATCACAGATACGCAGTATTTT
TRBD1	few	TRBV6-2/TRBV6-3	TRBJ1-1	CASRQSTGVAAEAFF	TGTGCCAGCAGACAATCGACAGGGGTTGCCGCTGAAGCTTTCTTT
TRBD1	.	TRBV5-1	TRBJ1-5	CASRLTGDQPQHF	TGCGCCAGCAGGTTGACAGGGGATCAGCCCCAGCATTTT
.	.	TRBV20-1	TRBJ2-7	CSARDYKGGYYEQYF	TGCAGTGCTAGAGATTACAAGGGCGGGTACTACGAGCAGTACTTC
.	few	TRBV2	TRBJ1-5	CASRGGGAQPQHF	TGTGCCAGCAGGGGAGGGGGGGCTCAGCCCCAGCATTTT
TRBD2	.	TRBV25-1	TRBJ2-3	CASSEYGGVITDTQYF	TGTGCCAGCAGTGAATATGGGGGGGTCATCACAGATACGCAGTATTTT
TRBD1	.	TRBV7-9	TRBJ2-7	CASRRDSLRFQQYF	TGTGCCAGCAGACGGGACAGCCTGAGGTTCCAGCAGTACTTC
.	.	TRBV7-9	TRBJ2-1	CASSLGKGGQFF	TGTGCCAGCAGCTTAGGTAAAGGGGGGCAGTTCTTC
.	.	TRBV7-9	TRBJ1-1	CASSFKPGPPWTEAFF	TGTGCCAGCAGCTTTAAACCGGGCCCCCCTTGGACTGAAGCTTTCTTT
.	.	TRBV6-5	TRBJ1-2	CASSYSGSGGYTF	TGTGCCAGCAGTTACTCAGGGTCTGGAGGCTACACCTTC